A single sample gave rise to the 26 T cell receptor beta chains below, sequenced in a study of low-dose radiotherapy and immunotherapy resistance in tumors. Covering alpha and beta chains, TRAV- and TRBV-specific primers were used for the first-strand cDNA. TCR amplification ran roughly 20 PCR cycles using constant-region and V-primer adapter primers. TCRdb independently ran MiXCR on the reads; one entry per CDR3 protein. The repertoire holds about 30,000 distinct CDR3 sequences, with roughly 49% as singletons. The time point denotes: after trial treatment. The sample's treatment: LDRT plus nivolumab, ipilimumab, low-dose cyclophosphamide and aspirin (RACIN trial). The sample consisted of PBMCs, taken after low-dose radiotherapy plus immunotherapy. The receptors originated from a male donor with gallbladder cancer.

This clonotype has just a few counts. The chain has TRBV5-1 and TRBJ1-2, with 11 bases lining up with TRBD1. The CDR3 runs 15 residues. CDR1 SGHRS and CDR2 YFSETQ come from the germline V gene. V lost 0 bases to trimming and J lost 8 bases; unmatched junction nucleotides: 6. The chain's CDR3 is CASSLVDRGRDGYTF. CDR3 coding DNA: TGCGCCAGCAGCTTGGTGGACAGGGGGCGAGACGGCTACACCTTC.

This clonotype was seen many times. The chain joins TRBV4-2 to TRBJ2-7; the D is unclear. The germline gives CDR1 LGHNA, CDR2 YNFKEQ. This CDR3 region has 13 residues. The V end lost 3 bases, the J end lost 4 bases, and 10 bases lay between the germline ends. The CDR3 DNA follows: TGTGCCAGCAGCCACGCGACCGAATACGAGCAGTACTTC. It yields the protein CASSHATEYEQYF.

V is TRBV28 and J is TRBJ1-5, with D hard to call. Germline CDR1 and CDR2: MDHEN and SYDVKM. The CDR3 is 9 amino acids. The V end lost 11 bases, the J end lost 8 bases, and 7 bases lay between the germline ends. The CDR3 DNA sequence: TGTGCCTTCGAGAAGCCCCAGCATTTT. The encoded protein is CAFEKPQHF.

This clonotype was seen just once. CDR3 protein: CASSAGLAGNTDTQYF. CDR3 DNA: TGTGCCAGCAGCGCTGGGCTAGCGGGAAACACAGATACGCAGTATTTT. The rearrangement joins TRBV5-4 to TRBJ2-3; TRBD2 matches at 9 bases. Germline values: CDR1 SGHNT, CDR2 YYREEE (reference sequence). The CDR3 length is 16 residues. The ends lost 4 bases at V and 2 bases at J; junction bases unmatched: 8.

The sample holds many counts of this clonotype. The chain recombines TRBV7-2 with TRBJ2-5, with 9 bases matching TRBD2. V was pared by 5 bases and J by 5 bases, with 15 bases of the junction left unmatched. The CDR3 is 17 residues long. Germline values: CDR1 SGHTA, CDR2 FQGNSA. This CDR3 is CASSLSPSGGPGETQYF. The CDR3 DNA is TGTGCCAGCAGCCTTTCCCCCAGCGGGGGGCCCGGGGAGACCCAGTACTTC.

CDR3 coding DNA: TGTGCCAGCAGTGATGGGGACTGGATGAACACTGAAGCTTTCTTT. Its protein product is CASSDGDWMNTEAFF. The chain combines TRBV6-2 or TRBV6-3 with TRBJ1-1; a possible D gene is TRBD1 (5 bases). Germline V gives CDR1 MNHEY, CDR2 SVGEGT. V was shortened by 5 bases and J by 0 bases, with 13 bases between the two germline ends. This CDR3 contains 15 residues.

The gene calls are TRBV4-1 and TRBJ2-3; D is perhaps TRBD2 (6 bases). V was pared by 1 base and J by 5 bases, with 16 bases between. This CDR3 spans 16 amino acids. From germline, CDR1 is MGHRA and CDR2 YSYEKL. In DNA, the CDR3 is TGCGCCAGCAGCCAAGGCTTGGGTGCGGGGAGAGATACGCAGTATTTT. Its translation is CASSQGLGAGRDTQYF.

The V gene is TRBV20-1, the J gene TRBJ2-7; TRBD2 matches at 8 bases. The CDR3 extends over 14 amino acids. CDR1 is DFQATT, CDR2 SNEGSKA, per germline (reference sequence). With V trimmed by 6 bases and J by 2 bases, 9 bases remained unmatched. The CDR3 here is CSAEPSGRAYEQYF. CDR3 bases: TGCAGTGCAGAACCTAGCGGGCGTGCCTACGAGCAGTACTTC.

The CDR3 loop reads CSVEVGGTDTQYF. CDR3 sequence (DNA): TGCAGCGTTGAAGTGGGAGGGACAGATACGCAGTATTTT. This rearrangement joins TRBV29-1 to TRBJ2-3; 7 bases agree with TRBD2. CDR1 SQVTM and CDR2 ANQGSEA come from the germline V gene. The length of the CDR3 is 13 residues. V lost 1 base and J lost 3; bases outside the gene matches: 1.

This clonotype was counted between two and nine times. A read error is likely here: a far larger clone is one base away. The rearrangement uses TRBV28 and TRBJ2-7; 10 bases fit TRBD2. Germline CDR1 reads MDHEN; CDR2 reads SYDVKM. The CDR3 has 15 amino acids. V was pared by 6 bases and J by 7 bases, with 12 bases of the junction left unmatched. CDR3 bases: TGTGCCAGCAGAGCTAGCGGGAGCTCCTACAATGAGCAGTACTTC. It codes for CASRASGSSYNEQYF.

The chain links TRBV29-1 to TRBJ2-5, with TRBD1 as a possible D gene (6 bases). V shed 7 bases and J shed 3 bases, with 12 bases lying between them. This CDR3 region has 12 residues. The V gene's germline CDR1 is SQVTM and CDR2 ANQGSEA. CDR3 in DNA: TGCAGCGCTGGCGGACAGAAAGAGACCCAGTACTTC. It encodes CSAGGQKETQYF.

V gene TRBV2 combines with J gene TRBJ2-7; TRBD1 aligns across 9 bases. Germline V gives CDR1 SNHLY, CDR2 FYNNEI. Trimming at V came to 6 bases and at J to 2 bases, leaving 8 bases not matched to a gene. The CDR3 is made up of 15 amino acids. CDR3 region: CASSEKDRGAYEQYF. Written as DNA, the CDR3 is TGTGCCAGCAGCGAGAAGGACAGGGGAGCCTACGAGCAGTACTTC.

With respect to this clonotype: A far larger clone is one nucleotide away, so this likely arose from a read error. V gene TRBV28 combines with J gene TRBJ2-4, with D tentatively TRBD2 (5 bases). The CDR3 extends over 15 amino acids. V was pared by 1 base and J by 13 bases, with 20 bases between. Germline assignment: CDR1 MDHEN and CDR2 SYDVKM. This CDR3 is CASSLLSGSYNEQYF. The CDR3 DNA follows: TGTGCCAGCAGTTTATTGAGCGGTTCCTACAATGAGCAGTACTTC. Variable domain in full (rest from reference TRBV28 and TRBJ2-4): DVKVTQSSRYLVKRTGEKVFLECVQDMDHENMFWYRQDPGLGLRLIYFSYDVKMKEKGDIPEGYSVSREKKERFSLILESASTNQTSMYLCASSLLSGSYNEQYFGAGTRLSVL.

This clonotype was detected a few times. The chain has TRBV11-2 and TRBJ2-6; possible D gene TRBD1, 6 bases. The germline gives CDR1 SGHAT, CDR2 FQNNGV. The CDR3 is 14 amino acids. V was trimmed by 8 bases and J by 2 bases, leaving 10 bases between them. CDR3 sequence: CASSQGTGANVLTF. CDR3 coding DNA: TGTGCCAGCTCTCAGGGGACTGGGGCCAACGTCCTGACTTTC.

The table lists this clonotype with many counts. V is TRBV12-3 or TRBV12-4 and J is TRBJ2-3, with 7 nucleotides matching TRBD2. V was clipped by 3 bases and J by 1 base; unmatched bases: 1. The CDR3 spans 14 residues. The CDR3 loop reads CASSFAGGTDTQYF. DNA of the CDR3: TGTGCCAGCAGTTTTGCGGGGGGCACAGATACGCAGTATTTT.

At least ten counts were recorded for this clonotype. For the CDR3, the DNA is TGTGCCAGCAGAAAGGGACAGGCGGGAGAGCAGTACTTC. It is translated as CASRKGQAGEQYF. The chain employs TRBV25-1 and TRBJ2-7; TRBD1 matches 8 bases. CDR1 is MGHDK, CDR2 SYGVNS, per germline. V lost 6 bases to trimming and J lost 7 bases; unmatched junction nucleotides: 8. The CDR3 spans 13 residues.

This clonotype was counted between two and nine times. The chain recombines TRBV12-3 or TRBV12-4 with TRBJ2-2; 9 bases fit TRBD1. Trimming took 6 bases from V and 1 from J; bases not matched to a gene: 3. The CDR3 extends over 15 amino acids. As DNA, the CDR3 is TGTGCCAGCAGCCCGGACAGGGGGAACACCGGGGAGCTGTTTTTT. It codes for CASSPDRGNTGELFF.

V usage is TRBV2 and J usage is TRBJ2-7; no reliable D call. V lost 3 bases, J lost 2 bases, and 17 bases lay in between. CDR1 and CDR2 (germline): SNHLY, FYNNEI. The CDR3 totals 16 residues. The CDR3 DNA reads TGTGCCAGCAGTGATGGGCTCCGGACGGGCACCTACGAGCAGTACTTC. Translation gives CASSDGLRTGTYEQYF.

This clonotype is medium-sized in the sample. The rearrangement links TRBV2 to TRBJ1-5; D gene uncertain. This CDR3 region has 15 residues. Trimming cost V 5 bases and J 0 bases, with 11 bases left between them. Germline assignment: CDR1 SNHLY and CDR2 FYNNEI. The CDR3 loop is CASSSDTRSNQPQHF. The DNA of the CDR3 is TGTGCCAGCAGTTCTGACACCCGTAGCAATCAGCCCCAGCATTTT.

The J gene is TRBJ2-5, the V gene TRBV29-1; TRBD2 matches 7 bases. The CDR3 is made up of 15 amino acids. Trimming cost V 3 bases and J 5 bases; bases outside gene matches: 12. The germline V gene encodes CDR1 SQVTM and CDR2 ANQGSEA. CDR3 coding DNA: TGCAGCGTTGATGGGGCTAGCGGTGGGGAGGAGACCCAGTACTTC. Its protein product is CSVDGASGGEETQYF. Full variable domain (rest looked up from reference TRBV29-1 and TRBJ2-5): SAVISQKPSRDICQRGTSLTIQCQVDSQVTMMFWYRQQPGQSLTLIATANQGSEATYESGFVIDKFPISRPNLTFSTLTVSNMSPEDSSIYLCSVDGASGGEETQYFGPGTRLLVL.

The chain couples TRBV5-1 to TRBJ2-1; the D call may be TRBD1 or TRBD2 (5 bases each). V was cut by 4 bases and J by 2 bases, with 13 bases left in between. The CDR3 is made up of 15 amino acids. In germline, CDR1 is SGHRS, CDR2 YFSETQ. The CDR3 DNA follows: TGCGCCAGCAGCACTACCGGGACCACCTACAATGAGCAGTTCTTC. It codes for CASSTTGTTYNEQFF. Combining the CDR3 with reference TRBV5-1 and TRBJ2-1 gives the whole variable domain KAGVTQTPRYLIKTRGQQVTLSCSPISGHRSVSWYQQTPGQGLQFLFEYFSETQRNKGNFPGRFSGRQFSNSRSEMNVSTLELGDSALYLCASSTTGTTYNEQFFGPGTRLTVL.

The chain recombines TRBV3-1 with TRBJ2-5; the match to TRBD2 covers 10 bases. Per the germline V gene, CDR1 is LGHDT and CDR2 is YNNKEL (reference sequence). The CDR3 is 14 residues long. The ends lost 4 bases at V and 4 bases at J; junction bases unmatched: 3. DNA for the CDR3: TGTGCCAGCAGCCGCGGGACTAGCGTAGAGACCCAGTACTTC. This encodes CASSRGTSVETQYF.

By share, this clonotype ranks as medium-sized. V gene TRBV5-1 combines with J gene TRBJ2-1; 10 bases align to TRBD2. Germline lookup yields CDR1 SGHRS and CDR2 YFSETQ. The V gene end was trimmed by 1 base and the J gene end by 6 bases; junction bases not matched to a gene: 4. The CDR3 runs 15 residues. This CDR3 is CASSLSPSGGNEQFF. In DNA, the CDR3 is TGCGCCAGCAGCTTGTCGCCTAGCGGGGGCAATGAGCAGTTCTTC.

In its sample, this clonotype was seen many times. CDR3 bases: TGTGCCAGCAGCCAGAGGGGGGGATTAGTCAATGAGCAGTTCTTC. As protein: CASSQRGGLVNEQFF. The chain carries TRBV3-1 and TRBJ2-1; a possible D gene is TRBD2 (7 bases). Germline-derived CDR1 and CDR2 are LGHDT and YNNKEL (reference sequence). The CDR3 extends over 15 amino acids. V gave up 3 bases and J gave up 6 bases, with 15 bases separating them.

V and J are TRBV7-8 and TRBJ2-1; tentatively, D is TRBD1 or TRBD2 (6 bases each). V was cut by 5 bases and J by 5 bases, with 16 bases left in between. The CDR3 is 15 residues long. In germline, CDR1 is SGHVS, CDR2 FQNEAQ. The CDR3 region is CASSRIGGQHNEQFF. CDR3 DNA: TGTGCCAGCAGCCGCATTGGGGGGCAGCACAATGAGCAGTTCTTC.

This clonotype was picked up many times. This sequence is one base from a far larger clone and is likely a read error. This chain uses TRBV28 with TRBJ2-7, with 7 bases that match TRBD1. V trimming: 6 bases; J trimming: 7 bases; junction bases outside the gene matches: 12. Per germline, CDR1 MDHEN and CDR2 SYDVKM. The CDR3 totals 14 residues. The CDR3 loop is CASSLTGTEAEQYF. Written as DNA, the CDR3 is TGTGCCAGCAGCTTAACCGGGACAGAGGCTGAGCAGTACTTC. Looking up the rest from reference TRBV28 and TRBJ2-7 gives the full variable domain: DVKVTQSSRYLVKRTGEKVFLECVQDMDHENMFWYRQDPGLGLRLIYFSYDVKMKEKGDIPEGYSVSREKKERFSLILESASTNQTSMYLCASSLTGTEAEQYFGPGTRLTVT.